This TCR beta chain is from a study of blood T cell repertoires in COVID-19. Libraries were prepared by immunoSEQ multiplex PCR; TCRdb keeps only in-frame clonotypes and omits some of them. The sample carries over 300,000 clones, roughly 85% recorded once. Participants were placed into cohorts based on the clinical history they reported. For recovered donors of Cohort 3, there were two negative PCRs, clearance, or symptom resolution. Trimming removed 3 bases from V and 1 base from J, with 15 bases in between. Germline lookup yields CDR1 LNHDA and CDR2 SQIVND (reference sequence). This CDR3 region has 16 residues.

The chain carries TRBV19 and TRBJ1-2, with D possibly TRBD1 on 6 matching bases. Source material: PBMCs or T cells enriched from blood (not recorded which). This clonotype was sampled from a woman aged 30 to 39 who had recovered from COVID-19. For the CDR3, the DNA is TGTGCCAGTAGTATGGAGCCAAGGGACATTAACTATGGCTACACCTTC. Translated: CASSMEPRDINYGYTF. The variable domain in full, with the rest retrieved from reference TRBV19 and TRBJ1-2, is DGGITQSPKYLFRKEGQNVTLSCEQNLNHDAMYWYRQDPGQGLRLIYYSQIVNDFQKGDIAEGYSVSREKKESFPLTVTSAQKNPTAFYLCASSMEPRDINYGYTFGSGTRLTVV.